The clone carrying this T cell receptor (beta chain) was detected ten times or more. V gave up 6 bases and J gave up 0 bases, with 24 bases separating them. Germline V CDR1 and CDR2: ENHRY, SYGVKD. CDR3 length: 18 amino acids. Amplifying from RNA transcripts, the study obtained TCR beta CDR3 regions. The first round was an RT-PCR with HTBI primers, and the second round was a multiplex PCR. MiXCR, run by TCRdb on the multiplex PCR reads, gives a single entry per CDR3 protein. The table shows around 1,200,000 distinct CDR3 sequences, with about 38% occurring only once. This sample is drawn from a study of Graves' ophthalmopathy and Graves' hyperthyroidism.

Sequenced material: peripheral blood or thyroid tissue (not recorded which). The TCR originated in an adult man with Graves' hyperthyroidism. The chain employs TRBV10-3 and TRBJ2-7, with D possibly matching TRBD2 (6 bases). Written as DNA, the CDR3 is TGTGCCATCAGCGGGCCGGGACTCTCAGCGCAGAGCTCCTACGAGCAGTACTTC. Protein product: CAISGPGLSAQSSYEQYF.